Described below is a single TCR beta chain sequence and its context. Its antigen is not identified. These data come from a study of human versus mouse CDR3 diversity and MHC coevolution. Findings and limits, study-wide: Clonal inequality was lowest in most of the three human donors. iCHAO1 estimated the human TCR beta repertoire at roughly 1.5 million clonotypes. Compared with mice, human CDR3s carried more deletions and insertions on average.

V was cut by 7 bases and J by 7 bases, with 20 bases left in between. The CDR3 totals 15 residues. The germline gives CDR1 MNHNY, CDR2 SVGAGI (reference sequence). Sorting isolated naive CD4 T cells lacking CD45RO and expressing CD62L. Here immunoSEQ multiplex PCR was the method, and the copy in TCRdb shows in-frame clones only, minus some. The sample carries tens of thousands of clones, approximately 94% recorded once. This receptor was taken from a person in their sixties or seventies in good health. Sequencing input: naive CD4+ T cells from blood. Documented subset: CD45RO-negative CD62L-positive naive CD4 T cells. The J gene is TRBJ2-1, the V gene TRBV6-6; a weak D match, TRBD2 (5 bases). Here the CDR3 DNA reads TGTGCCAGCACCCTTAGCGTCCCACCATGGAATGAGCAGTTCTTC. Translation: CASTLSVPPWNEQFF.